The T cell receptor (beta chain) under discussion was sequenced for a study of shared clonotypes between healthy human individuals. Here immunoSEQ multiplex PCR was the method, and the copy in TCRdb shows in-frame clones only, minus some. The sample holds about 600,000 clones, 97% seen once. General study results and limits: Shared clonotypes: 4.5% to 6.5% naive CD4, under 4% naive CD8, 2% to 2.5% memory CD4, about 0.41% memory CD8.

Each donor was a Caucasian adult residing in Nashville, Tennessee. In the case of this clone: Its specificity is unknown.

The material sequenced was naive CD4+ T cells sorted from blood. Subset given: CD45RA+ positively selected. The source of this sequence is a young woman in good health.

The CDR3 nucleotides read TGCGCCAGCAGCTTGTATCCGGGAGGGCCGTCCCACGAGCAGTACTTC. This sequence encodes CASSLYPGGPSHEQYF. This chain joins TRBV5-1 and TRBJ2-7; TRBD2 matches at 8 bases. The CDR3 runs 16 residues. With V trimmed by 1 base and J by 5 bases, 11 bases remained unmatched. Germline CDR1 and CDR2: SGHRS and YFSETQ. Full variable domain (remainder filled in from reference TRBV5-1 and TRBJ2-7): KAGVTQTPRYLIKTRGQQVTLSCSPISGHRSVSWYQQTPGQGLQFLFEYFSETQRNKGNFPGRFSGRQFSNSRSEMNVSTLELGDSALYLCASSLYPGGPSHEQYFGPGTRLTVT.